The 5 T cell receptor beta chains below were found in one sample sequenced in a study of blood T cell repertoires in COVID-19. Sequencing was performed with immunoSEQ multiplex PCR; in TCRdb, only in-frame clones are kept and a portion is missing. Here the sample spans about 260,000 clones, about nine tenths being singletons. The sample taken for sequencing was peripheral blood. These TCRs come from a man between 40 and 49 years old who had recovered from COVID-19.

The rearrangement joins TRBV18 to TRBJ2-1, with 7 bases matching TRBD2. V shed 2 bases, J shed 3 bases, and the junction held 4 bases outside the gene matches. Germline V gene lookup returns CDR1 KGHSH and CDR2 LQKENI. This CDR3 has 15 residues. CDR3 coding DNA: TGTGCCAGCTCACCAATGGCGGGGGTCTACAATGAGCAGTTCTTC. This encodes CASSPMAGVYNEQFF.

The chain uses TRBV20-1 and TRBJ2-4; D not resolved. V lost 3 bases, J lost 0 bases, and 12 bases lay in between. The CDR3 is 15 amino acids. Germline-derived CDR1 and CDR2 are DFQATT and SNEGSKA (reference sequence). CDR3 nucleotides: TGCAGTGCTAGTAGGCAGGTACTAGCCAAAAACATTCAGTACTTC. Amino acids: CSASRQVLAKNIQYF.

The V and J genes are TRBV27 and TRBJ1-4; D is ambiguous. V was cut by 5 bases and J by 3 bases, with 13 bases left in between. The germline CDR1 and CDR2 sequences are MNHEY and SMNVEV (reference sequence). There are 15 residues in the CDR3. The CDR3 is CASSHNRTPNEKLFF. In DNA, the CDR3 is TGTGCCAGCAGTCATAACAGAACACCTAATGAAAAACTGTTTTTT.

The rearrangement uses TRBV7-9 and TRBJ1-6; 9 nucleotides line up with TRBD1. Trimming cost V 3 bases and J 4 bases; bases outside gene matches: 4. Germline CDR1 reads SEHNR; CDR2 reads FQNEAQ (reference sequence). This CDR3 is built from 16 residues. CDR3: CASSFRTGVYNSPLHF. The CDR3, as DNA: TGTGCCAGCAGCTTCAGGACAGGGGTTTATAATTCACCCCTCCACTTT. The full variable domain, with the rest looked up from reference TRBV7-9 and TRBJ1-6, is DTGVSQNPRHKITKRGQNVTFRCDPISEHNRLYWYRQTLGQGPEFLTYFQNEAQLEKSRLLSDRFSAERPKGSFSTLEIQRTEQGDSAMYLCASSFRTGVYNSPLHFGNGTRLTVT.

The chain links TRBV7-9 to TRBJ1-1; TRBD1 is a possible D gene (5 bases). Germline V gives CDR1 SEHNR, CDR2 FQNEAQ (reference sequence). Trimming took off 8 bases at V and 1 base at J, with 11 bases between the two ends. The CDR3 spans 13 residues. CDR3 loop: CASLGGGNTEAFF. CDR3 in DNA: TGTGCCAGCCTCGGCGGGGGGAACACTGAAGCTTTCTTT.